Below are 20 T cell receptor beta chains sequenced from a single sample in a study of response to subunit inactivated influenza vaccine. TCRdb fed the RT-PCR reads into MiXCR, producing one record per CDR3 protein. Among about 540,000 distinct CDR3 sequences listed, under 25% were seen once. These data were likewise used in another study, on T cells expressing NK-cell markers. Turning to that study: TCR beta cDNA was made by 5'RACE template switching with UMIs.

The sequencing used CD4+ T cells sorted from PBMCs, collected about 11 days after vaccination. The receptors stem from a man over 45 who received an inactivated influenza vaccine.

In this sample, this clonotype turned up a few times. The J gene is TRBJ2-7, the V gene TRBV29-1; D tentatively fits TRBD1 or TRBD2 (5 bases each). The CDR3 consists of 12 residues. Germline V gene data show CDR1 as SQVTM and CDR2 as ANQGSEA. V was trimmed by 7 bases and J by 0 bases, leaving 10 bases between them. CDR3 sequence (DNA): TGCAGCGCCCGGGACCCCTCCTACGAGCAGTACTTC. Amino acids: CSARDPSYEQYF.

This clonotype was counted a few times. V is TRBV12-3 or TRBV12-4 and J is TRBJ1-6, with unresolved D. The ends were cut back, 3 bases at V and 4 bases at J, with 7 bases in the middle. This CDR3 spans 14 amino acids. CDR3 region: CASSLPRYNSPLHF. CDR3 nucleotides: TGTGCCAGCAGTTTGCCGCGGTATAATTCACCCCTCCACTTT.

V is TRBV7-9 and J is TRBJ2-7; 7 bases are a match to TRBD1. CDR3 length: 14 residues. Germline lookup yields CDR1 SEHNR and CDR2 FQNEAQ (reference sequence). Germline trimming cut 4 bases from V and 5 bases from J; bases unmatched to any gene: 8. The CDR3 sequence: CASSSYRGRNEQYF. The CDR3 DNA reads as TGTGCCAGCAGCTCTTACAGGGGTCGGAACGAGCAGTACTTC.

The CDR3 protein is CSVEVGGIRTDTQYF. Here the CDR3 DNA reads TGCAGCGTTGAAGTTGGCGGGATCCGTACAGATACGCAGTATTTT. The chain joins TRBV29-1 to TRBJ2-3; D is perhaps TRBD2 (6 bases). The V end lost 1 base, the J end lost 3 bases, and 14 bases lay between the germline ends. The V gene's germline CDR1 is SQVTM and CDR2 ANQGSEA. The CDR3 is made up of 15 amino acids.

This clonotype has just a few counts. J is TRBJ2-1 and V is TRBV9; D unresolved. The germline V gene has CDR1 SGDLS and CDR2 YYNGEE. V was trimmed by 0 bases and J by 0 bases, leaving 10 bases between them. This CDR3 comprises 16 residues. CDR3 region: CASSVGGPSSYNEQFF. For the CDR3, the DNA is TGTGCCAGCAGCGTAGGCGGCCCAAGCTCCTACAATGAGCAGTTCTTC.

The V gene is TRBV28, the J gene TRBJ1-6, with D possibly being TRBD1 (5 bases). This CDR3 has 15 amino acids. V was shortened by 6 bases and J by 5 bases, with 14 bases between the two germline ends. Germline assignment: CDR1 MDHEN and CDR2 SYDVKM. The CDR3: CASRHRDRHNSPLHF. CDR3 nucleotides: TGTGCCAGCAGACACCGGGACCGGCATAATTCACCCCTCCACTTT.

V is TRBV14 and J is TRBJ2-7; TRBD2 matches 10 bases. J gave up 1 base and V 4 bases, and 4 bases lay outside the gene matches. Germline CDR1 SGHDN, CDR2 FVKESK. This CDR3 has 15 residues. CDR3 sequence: CASSRIAGGSYEQYF. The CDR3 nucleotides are TGTGCCAGCAGCCGAATAGCGGGGGGATCCTACGAGCAGTACTTC.

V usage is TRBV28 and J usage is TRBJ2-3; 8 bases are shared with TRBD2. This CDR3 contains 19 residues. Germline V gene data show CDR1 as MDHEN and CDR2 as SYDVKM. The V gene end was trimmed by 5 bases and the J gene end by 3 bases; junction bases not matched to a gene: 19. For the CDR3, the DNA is TGTGCCAGCAGTGCCGTGGAGCGGGAGTCTTCTGGGGAGACAGATACGCAGTATTTT. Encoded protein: CASSAVERESSGETDTQYF.

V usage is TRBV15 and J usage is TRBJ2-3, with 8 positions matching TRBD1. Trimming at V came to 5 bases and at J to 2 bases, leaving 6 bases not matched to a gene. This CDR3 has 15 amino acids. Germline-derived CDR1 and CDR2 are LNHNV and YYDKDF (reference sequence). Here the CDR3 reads CATSARQGLTDTQYF. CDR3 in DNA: TGTGCCACCAGCGCGAGACAGGGGCTCACAGATACGCAGTATTTT.

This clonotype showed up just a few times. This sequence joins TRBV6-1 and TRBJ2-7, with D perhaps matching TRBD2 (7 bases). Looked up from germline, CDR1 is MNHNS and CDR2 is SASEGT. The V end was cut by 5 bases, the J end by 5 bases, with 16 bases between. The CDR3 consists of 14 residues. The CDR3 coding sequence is TGTGCCAGCAGTCCTAGGGGGAGGGCGGACGAGCAGTACTTC. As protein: CASSPRGRADEQYF.

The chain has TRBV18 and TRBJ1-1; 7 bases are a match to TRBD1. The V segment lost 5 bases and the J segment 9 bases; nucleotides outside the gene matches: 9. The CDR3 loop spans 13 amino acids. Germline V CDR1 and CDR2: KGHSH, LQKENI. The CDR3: CASSSRGQRKAFF. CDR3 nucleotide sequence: TGTGCCAGCTCATCAAGGGGACAGCGCAAAGCTTTCTTT.

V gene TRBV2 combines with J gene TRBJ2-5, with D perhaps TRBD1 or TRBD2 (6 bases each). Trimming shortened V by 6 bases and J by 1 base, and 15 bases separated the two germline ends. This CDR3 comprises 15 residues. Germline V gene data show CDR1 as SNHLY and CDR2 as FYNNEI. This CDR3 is CASSFFRGGQETQYF. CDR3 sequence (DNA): TGTGCCAGCAGCTTTTTCAGGGGAGGCCAAGAGACCCAGTACTTC.

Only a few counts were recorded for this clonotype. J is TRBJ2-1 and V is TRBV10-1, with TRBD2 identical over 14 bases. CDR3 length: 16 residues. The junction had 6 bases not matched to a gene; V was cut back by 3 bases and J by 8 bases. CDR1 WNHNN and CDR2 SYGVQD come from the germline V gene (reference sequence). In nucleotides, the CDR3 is TGCGCCAGCAGTGATTTGACTAGCGGGGGGGCTGATGAGCAGTTCTTC. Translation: CASSDLTSGGADEQFF.

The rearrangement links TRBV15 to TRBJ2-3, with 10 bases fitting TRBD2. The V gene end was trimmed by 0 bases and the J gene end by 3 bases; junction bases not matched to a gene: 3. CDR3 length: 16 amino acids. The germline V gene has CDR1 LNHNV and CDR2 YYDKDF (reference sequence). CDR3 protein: CATSRDRGLATDTQYF. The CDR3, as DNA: TGTGCCACCAGCAGAGATCGGGGACTAGCGACAGATACGCAGTATTTT.

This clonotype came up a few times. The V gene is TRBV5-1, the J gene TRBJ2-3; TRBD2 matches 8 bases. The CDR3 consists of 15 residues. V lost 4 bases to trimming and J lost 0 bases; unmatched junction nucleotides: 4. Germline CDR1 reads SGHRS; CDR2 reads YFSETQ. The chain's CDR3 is CASSVSGGSTDTQYF. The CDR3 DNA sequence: TGCGCCAGCAGCGTGAGCGGGGGTAGCACAGATACGCAGTATTTT.

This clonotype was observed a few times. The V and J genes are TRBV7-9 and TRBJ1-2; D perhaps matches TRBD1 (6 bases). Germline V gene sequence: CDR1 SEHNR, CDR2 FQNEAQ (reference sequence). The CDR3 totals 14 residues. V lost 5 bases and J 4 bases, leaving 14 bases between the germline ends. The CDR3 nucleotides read TGTGCCAGCAGCAGGGGGTCGGGCATCTATGGCTACACCTTC. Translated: CASSRGSGIYGYTF.

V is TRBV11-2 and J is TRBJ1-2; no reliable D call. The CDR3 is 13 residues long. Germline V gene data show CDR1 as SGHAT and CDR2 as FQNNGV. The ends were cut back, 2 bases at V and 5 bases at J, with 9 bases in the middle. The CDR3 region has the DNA TGTGCCAGCAGCTTAAGGAACGGATATGGCTACACCTTC. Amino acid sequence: CASSLRNGYGYTF.

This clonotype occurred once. CDR3 DNA sequence: TGTGCCAGCAGTCATAGCGGGGGGAAGAAAAATGAGCAGTTCTTC. Amino acids: CASSHSGGKKNEQFF. This chain links TRBV6-2 or TRBV6-3 with TRBJ2-1; 10 bases fit TRBD2. V lost 5 bases, J lost 7 bases, and 8 bases stayed unmatched. The CDR3 has 15 amino acids. Germline-derived CDR1 and CDR2 are MNHEY and SVGEGT.

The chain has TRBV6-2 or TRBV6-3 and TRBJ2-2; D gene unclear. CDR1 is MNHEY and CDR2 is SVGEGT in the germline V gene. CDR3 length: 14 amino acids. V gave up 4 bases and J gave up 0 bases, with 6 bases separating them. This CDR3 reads CASSWITNTGELFF. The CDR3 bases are TGTGCCAGCAGTTGGATAACGAACACCGGGGAGCTGTTTTTT.

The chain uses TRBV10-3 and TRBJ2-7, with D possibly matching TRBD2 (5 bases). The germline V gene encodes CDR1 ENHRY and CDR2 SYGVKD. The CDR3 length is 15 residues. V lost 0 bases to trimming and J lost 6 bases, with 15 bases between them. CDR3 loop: CAISESNARVAEQYF. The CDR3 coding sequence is TGTGCCATCAGTGAGTCGAACGCGAGGGTTGCCGAGCAGTACTTC.